The rows below give T cell receptor beta chains drawn from one sample of a study of blood T cell repertoires in COVID-19. The assay was immunoSEQ multiplex PCR, and TCRdb's table has in-frame clones only and misses some. The sample carries about 250,000 clones, 70% to 85% recorded once. Sequenced material: peripheral blood. These receptors all stem from a human donor with COVID-19, enrolled during active disease. The donor label of this sample is uncertain. CDR3s leave out the opening cysteine and the closing phenylalanine or tryptophan.

ASSLGGNNAIQY TRBJ2-4 TRBV11-3
ASSDGSETKNIQY TRBJ2-4 TRBV10-1
SVEDYGTSGSSNTGELF TRBJ2-2 TRBV29-1
ASSIEWGQRNQPQH TRBJ1-5 TRBV19
ASSQGSLTSYEQY TRBJ2-7 TRBV3-1/TRBV3-2
ASSFSVSGSGSGETQY TRBJ2-5 TRBV5-1
ASSQGDRNRGPLH TRBJ1-6 TRBV4-2
ASSAYSGSQETQY TRBJ2-5 TRBV9
AISGLAGDTGELF TRBJ2-2 TRBV10-3
ASSHTKGVAGTGELF TRBJ2-2 TRBV28
AISAERQGTDTQY TRBJ2-3 TRBV10-3
ASSYSGGPHQPQH TRBJ1-5 TRBV6-2/TRBV6-3
AWSVRDYGYT TRBJ1-2 TRBV30
ASSRDSQETQY TRBJ2-5 TRBV19
ASSPVTGAHEQY TRBJ2-7 TRBV6-5
ASSSRTGDNSPLH TRBJ1-6 TRBV7-6
ASSQGARVAGAYEQY TRBJ2-7 TRBV3-1/TRBV3-2
ASSAPGQGPVQY TRBJ2-7 TRBV5-6
ASSSPASGRAGELF TRBJ2-2 TRBV5-4
ASSASGGIGYGYT TRBJ1-2 TRBV5-1
VFGDNYGYT TRBJ1-2 TRBV23-1
ASSVGQGGNTEAF TRBJ1-1 TRBV9
ASSWGQVINQPQH TRBJ1-5 TRBV7-2
ASSQETGNNSPLH TRBJ1-6 TRBV3-1/TRBV3-2
ASSSGWGDQPQH TRBJ1-5 TRBV6-5
ASTTPGGASYGYT TRBJ1-2 TRBV2
ASSEMGSSTEAF TRBJ1-1 TRBV2
ASSYGQRINEQF TRBJ2-1 TRBV6-2/TRBV6-3